This T cell receptor beta chain was captured by sequencing in a study of T-cell reconstitution after alpha-beta-depleted transplantation in children. It was with unique molecular identifiers that the TCRbeta library was prepared. TCRdb itself ran the PCR reads through MiXCR, one entry per CDR3 protein. Of hundreds of thousands of distinct CDR3 sequences listed, roughly 25% are singletons. The CDR3 loop spans 16 amino acids. V was clipped by 0 bases and J by 5 bases, with 16 bases between them. The V gene's germline CDR1 is MGHRA and CDR2 YSYEKL. Concerning this clonotype: Its antigen remains unidentified.

Notes on the study in general: TCRbeta diversity was high at day 60 in some patients (a result of surviving recipient T cells and thymic progenitors). Once a year had passed after transplant, T-cell counts and diversity came mostly from newly produced T cells. Several hundred expanded graft clones reportedly gave rise to the alpha-beta T cells present about two months after transplant.

This sequence was found in a female patient aged 2-15 years who had a stem cell transplant for congenital amegakaryocytic thrombocytopenia, so the T cells may come from the graft donor. J is TRBJ1-1 and V is TRBV4-1, with D perhaps TRBD1 (6 bases). Sequenced here: PBMCs, mostly from graft donor cells, sampled 360 days after TCRalphabeta/CD19-depleted stem cell transplant. DNA for the CDR3: TGCGCCAGCAGCCAAGAAGGAGGCAGGGGAGGGACTGAAGCTTTCTTT. As protein: CASSQEGGRGGTEAFF.